These T cell receptor beta chains were read from a single sample in a study of patients and donors after allogeneic stem cell transplantation. One entry per CDR3 protein results from TCRdb running MiXCR on the RT-PCR reads. The sample lists 150,000 to 200,000 distinct CDR3 sequences, approximately 30% occurring once. Sequenced sample: blood, either unsorted or a sorted T cell fraction (not recorded which). Receptors were obtained from a human donor who was either an allogeneic HSCT recipient or a stem cell or donor lymphocyte infusion donor (not recorded which). It is not recorded whose cells these are; they may come from a transplant donor. The CDR3 runs from the conserved cysteine through the conserved F or W. The order of the fields is CDR3 DNA, CDR3 protein, D gene, V gene, clone size, J gene. A D gene is named only where the DNA matches it firmly. Where a row states a size, it is once, few, many or the class of an expanded clone; other rows omit it.

cdr3_nt: TGTGCCAGCAGCCAAGTGGGGAGGGGGACTAGCACAGATACGCAGTATTTT; cdr3_aa: CASSQVGRGTSTDTQYF; d_call: .; v_call: TRBV4-2; clone_size: .; j_call: TRBJ2-3
cdr3_nt: TGTGCCAGCACCCCGGACGTGCCCTCTGGGGCCAACGTCCTGACTTTC; cdr3_aa: CASTPDVPSGANVLTF; d_call: .; v_call: TRBV9; clone_size: .; j_call: TRBJ2-6
cdr3_nt: TGTGCCAGCAGTGACTCGATGTGGGCCGGGGAGCTGTTTTTT; cdr3_aa: CASSDSMWAGELFF; d_call: .; v_call: TRBV6-4; clone_size: .; j_call: TRBJ2-2
cdr3_nt: TGTGCCAGCAGCCAAGAACAAGTTACCTCCACTGAAGCTTTCTTT; cdr3_aa: CASSQEQVTSTEAFF; d_call: .; v_call: TRBV3-1; clone_size: .; j_call: TRBJ1-1
cdr3_nt: TGTGCCAGCAGTTCAACAGATGCGCAGTATTTT; cdr3_aa: CASSSTDAQYF; d_call: .; v_call: TRBV12-3/TRBV12-4; clone_size: .; j_call: TRBJ2-3
cdr3_nt: TGCAGCGTTCGCACAGGGGGCTATGGCTACACCTTC; cdr3_aa: CSVRTGGYGYTF; d_call: TRBD1; v_call: TRBV29-1; clone_size: many; j_call: TRBJ1-2
cdr3_nt: TGTGCCAGCAGCACCTACCGGGACTACAGCACAGATACGCAGTATTTT; cdr3_aa: CASSTYRDYSTDTQYF; d_call: .; v_call: TRBV21-1; clone_size: .; j_call: TRBJ2-3
cdr3_nt: TGTGCCAGCAAACGGCTGTCAACTAATGAAAAACTGTTTTTT; cdr3_aa: CASKRLSTNEKLFF; d_call: .; v_call: TRBV27; clone_size: .; j_call: TRBJ1-4
cdr3_nt: TGCGCCAGCAGCTCAGGACAGGTCTATGGCTACACCTTC; cdr3_aa: CASSSGQVYGYTF; d_call: TRBD1; v_call: TRBV5-1; clone_size: .; j_call: TRBJ1-2
cdr3_nt: TGCAGTGCTAGAGTTGCGGGAAAAGGCACACAAGATACGCAGTATTTT; cdr3_aa: CSARVAGKGTQDTQYF; d_call: .; v_call: TRBV20-1; clone_size: .; j_call: TRBJ2-3
cdr3_nt: TGCAGTGCTAGCAGACTGGGGGTTGGGAGCAGCTACACCTTC; cdr3_aa: CSASRLGVGSSYTF; d_call: .; v_call: TRBV20-1; clone_size: few; j_call: TRBJ1-2
cdr3_nt: TGTGCCAGCTCCGGGCGTCGTGGAGCTTTCTTT; cdr3_aa: CASSGRRGAFF; d_call: .; v_call: TRBV5-4; clone_size: few; j_call: TRBJ1-1
cdr3_nt: TGTGCCATCCTCCGTAGTTTGGGCACAGATACGCAGTATTTT; cdr3_aa: CAILRSLGTDTQYF; d_call: .; v_call: TRBV10-3; clone_size: few; j_call: TRBJ2-3
cdr3_nt: TGTGCCAGCAGTTACGATCTGTGGCAGGGAACCGGGGAGCTGTTTTTT; cdr3_aa: CASSYDLWQGTGELFF; d_call: .; v_call: TRBV6-5; clone_size: .; j_call: TRBJ2-2
cdr3_nt: TGCGCCAGCAGCCAAGGAGACCGATACCAAGAGACCCAGTACTTC; cdr3_aa: CASSQGDRYQETQYF; d_call: .; v_call: TRBV4-3; clone_size: .; j_call: TRBJ2-5
cdr3_nt: TGTGCCACCAGCAGAGATGACAGGGGAGAGACCCAGTACTTC; cdr3_aa: CATSRDDRGETQYF; d_call: TRBD1; v_call: TRBV15; clone_size: once; j_call: TRBJ2-5
cdr3_nt: TGCAGTGCTAGAGATGTTCGACAGAATGAAGCTTTCTTT; cdr3_aa: CSARDVRQNEAFF; d_call: .; v_call: TRBV20-1; clone_size: .; j_call: TRBJ1-1
cdr3_nt: TGTGCCAGCAGCCGCGGCGGTAGCGGGAGGGATGAGCAGTACTTC; cdr3_aa: CASSRGGSGRDEQYF; d_call: TRBD2; v_call: TRBV3-1; clone_size: .; j_call: TRBJ2-7
cdr3_nt: TGCGCCAGCAGCCGAGGACAGGCGAGCTCCTACGAGCAGTACTTC; cdr3_aa: CASSRGQASSYEQYF; d_call: TRBD1; v_call: TRBV5-1; clone_size: .; j_call: TRBJ2-7
cdr3_nt: TGTGCCAGCTCACCGGTTACAGCTCCTTATAGCAATCAGCCCCAGCATTTT; cdr3_aa: CASSPVTAPYSNQPQHF; d_call: .; v_call: TRBV18; clone_size: few; j_call: TRBJ1-5
cdr3_nt: TGTGCCAGCAGCTTAGTTGGGACAGGGGGCTCCTATAATTCACCCCTCCACTTT; cdr3_aa: CASSLVGTGGSYNSPLHF; d_call: TRBD1; v_call: TRBV7-2; clone_size: few; j_call: TRBJ1-6
cdr3_nt: TGTGCCAGCAGTCCGACAGGGAAGTATTCACCCCTCCACTTT; cdr3_aa: CASSPTGKYSPLHF; d_call: TRBD1; v_call: TRBV12-3/TRBV12-4; clone_size: few; j_call: TRBJ1-6
cdr3_nt: TGTGCCAGCAGCTTTACGGAGGGGGTGCCAGATACGCAGTATTTT; cdr3_aa: CASSFTEGVPDTQYF; d_call: .; v_call: TRBV7-6; clone_size: few; j_call: TRBJ2-3
cdr3_nt: TGCGCCAGCAGCCAAGGGGCGAATTCACCCCTCCACTTT; cdr3_aa: CASSQGANSPLHF; d_call: .; v_call: TRBV4-1; clone_size: .; j_call: TRBJ1-6
cdr3_nt: TGCAGTGCTTTCAGGTTCTCTGGGGCCAACGTCCTGACTTTC; cdr3_aa: CSAFRFSGANVLTF; d_call: .; v_call: TRBV20-1; clone_size: .; j_call: TRBJ2-6
cdr3_nt: TGTGCCAGCAGCCGACCTACTAGCGGGAGCTACGAGCAGTACTTC; cdr3_aa: CASSRPTSGSYEQYF; d_call: TRBD2; v_call: TRBV3-1; clone_size: .; j_call: TRBJ2-7
cdr3_nt: TGCAGTGCCCCCCTTTTGAACACTGAAGCTTTCTTT; cdr3_aa: CSAPLLNTEAFF; d_call: .; v_call: TRBV20-1; clone_size: .; j_call: TRBJ1-1
cdr3_nt: TGTGCCAGTAACGAAGGCTATGGCTACACCTTC; cdr3_aa: CASNEGYGYTF; d_call: .; v_call: TRBV19; clone_size: .; j_call: TRBJ1-2